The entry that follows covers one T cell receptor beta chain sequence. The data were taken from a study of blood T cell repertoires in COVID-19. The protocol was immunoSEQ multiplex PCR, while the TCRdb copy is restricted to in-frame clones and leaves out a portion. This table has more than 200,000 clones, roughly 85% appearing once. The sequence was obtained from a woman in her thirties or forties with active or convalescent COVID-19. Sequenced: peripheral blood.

CDR3 nucleotides: TGTGCCAGCAGCTCAGCTAGCGGGAGCATCACCGGGGAGCTGTTTTTT. It yields the protein CASSSASGSITGELFF. The V gene is TRBV6-2 or TRBV6-3, the J gene TRBJ2-2; 10 positions match TRBD2. V lost 6 bases, J lost 4 bases, and 8 bases stayed unmatched. This CDR3 has 16 residues. The germline V gene encodes CDR1 MNHEY and CDR2 SVGEGT.